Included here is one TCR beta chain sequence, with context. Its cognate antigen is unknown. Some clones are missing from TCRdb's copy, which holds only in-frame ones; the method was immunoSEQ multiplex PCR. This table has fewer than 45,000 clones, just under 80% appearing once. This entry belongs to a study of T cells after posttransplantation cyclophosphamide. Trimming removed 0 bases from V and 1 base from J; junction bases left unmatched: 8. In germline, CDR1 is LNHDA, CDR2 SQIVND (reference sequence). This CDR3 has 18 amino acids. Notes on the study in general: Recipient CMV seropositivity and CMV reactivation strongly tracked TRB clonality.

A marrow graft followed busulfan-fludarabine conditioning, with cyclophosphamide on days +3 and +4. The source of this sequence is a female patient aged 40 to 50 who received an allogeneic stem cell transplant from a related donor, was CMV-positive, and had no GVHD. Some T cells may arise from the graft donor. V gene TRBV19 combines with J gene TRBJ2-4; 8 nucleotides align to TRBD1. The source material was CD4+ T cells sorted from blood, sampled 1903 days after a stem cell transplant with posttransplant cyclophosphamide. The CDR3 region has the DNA TGTGCCAGTAGTATAGATCCAGGGGGCTCGACGGCCAAAAACATTCAGTACTTC. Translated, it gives CASSIDPGGSTAKNIQYF.